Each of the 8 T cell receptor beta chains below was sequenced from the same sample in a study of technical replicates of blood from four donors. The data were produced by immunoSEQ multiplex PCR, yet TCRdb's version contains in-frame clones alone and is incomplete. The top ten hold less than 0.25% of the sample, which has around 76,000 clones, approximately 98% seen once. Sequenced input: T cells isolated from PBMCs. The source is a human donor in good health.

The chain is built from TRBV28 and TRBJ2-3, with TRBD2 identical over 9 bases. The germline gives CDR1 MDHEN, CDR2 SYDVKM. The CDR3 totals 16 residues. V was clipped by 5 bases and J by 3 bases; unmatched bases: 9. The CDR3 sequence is CASSQIAGEETDTQYF. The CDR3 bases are TGTGCCAGCAGTCAGATAGCGGGAGAGGAAACAGATACGCAGTATTTT.

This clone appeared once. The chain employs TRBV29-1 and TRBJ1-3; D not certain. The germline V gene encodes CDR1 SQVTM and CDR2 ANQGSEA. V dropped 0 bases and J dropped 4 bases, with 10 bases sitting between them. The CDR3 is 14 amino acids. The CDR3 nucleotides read TGCAGCGTTGAAGATCGGCAGGCCGGAAACACCATATATTTT. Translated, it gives CSVEDRQAGNTIYF.

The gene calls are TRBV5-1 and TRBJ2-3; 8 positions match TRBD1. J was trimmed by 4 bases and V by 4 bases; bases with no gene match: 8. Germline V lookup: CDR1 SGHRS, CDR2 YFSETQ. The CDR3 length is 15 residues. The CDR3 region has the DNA TGCGCCAGCAGCCAAAGACAGGGGAGCGCAGATACGCAGTATTTT. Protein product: CASSQRQGSADTQYF.

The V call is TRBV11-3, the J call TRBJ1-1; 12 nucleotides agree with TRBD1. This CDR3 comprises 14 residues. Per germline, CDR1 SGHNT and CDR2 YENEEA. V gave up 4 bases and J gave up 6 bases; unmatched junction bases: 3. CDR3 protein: CASSWDRGQSEAFF. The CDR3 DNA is TGTGCCAGCAGCTGGGACAGGGGGCAATCTGAAGCTTTCTTT. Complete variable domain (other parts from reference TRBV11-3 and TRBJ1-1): EAGVVQSPRYKIIEKKQPVAFWCNPISGHNTLYWYLQNLGQGPELLIRYENEEAVDDSQLPKDRFSAERLKGVDSTLKIQPAELGDSAVYLCASSWDRGQSEAFFGQGTRLTVV.

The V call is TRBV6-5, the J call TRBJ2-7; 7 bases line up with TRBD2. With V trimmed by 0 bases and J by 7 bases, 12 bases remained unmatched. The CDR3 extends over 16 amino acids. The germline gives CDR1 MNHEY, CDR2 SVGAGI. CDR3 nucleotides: TGTGCCAGCAGTTACTCCATAGCGGGCGGCGCCTGGGAGCAGTACTTC. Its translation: CASSYSIAGGAWEQYF.

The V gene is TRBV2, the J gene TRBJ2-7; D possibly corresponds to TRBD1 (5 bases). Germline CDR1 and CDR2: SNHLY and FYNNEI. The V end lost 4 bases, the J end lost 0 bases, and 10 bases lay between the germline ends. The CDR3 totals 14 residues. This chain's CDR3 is CASSGGRSSYEQYF. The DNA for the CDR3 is TGTGCCAGCAGTGGGGGCCGTAGCTCCTACGAGCAGTACTTC.

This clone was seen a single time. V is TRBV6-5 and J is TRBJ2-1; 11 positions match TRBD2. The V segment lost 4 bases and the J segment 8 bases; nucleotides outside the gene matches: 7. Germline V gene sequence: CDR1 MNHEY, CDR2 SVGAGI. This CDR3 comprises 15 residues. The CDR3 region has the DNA TGTGCCAGCAGTTCACTAGCGGGAGTAAAGGATGAGCAGTTCTTC. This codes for CASSSLAGVKDEQFF.

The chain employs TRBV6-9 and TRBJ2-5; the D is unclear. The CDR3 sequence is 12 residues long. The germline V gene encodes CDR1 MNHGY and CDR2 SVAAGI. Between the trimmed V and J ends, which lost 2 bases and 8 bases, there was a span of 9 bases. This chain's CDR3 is CASSYTTPTQYF. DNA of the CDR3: TGTGCCAGCAGTTATACGACTCCTACCCAGTACTTC.